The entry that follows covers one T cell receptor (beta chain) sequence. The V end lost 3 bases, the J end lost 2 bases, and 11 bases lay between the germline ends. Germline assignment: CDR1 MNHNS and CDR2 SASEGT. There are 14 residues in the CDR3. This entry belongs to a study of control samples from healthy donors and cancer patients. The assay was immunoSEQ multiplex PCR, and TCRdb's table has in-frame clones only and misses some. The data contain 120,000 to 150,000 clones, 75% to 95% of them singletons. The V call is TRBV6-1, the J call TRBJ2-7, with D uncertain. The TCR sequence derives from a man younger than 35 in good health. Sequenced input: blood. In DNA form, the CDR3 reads TGTGCCAGCAGTGAGGACCTTCACCCCTACGAGCAGTACTTC. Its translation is CASSEDLHPYEQYF.